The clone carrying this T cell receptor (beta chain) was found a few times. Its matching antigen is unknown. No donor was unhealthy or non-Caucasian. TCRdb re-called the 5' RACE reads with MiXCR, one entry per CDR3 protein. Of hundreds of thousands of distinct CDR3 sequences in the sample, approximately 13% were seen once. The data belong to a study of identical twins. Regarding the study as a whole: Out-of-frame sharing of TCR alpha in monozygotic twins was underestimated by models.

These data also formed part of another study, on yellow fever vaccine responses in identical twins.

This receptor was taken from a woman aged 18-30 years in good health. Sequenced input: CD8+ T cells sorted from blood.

The CDR3 protein is CASSELTSGLWDTGELFF. The CDR3 DNA follows: TGTGCCAGCAGTGAATTGACTAGCGGGCTGTGGGACACCGGGGAGCTGTTTTTT. V usage is TRBV25-1 and J usage is TRBJ2-2, with TRBD2 matching 10 bases. The CDR3 contains 18 residues. V trimming: 1 base; J trimming: 3 bases; junction bases outside the gene matches: 8. Germline V gene sequence: CDR1 MGHDK, CDR2 SYGVNS.